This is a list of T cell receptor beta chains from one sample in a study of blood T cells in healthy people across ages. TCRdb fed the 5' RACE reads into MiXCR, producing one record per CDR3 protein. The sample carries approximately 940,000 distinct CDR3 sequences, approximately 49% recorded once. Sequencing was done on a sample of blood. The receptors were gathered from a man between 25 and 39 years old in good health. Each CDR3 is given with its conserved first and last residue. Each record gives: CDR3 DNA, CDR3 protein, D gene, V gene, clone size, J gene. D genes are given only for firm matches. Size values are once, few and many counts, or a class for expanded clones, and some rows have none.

cdr3_nt: TGCAGTGCTAGTATAAGCCGAGTTAGCAATCAGCCCCAGCATTTT
cdr3_aa: CSASISRVSNQPQHF
d_call: .
v_call: TRBV20-1
clone_size: .
j_call: TRBJ1-5

cdr3_nt: TGTGCCAGCAGTCTGACTAGCGGGGGCAGGGATGAGCAGTACTTC
cdr3_aa: CASSLTSGGRDEQYF
d_call: TRBD2
v_call: TRBV6-1
clone_size: .
j_call: TRBJ2-7

cdr3_nt: TGCAGTGCTCCACGGCTAGCGGGGCCGCAAGAGACCCAGTACTTC
cdr3_aa: CSAPRLAGPQETQYF
d_call: TRBD2
v_call: TRBV20-1
clone_size: many
j_call: TRBJ2-5

cdr3_nt: TGCAGTGCTAGAGATCTACCAGGGGGCCTCTACGAGCAGTACTTC
cdr3_aa: CSARDLPGGLYEQYF
d_call: TRBD1
v_call: TRBV20-1
clone_size: .
j_call: TRBJ2-7

cdr3_nt: TGTGCCAGCAGTTTAACAGGGGGCTTCGGTCAGCCCCAGCATTTT
cdr3_aa: CASSLTGGFGQPQHF
d_call: TRBD1
v_call: TRBV27
clone_size: few
j_call: TRBJ1-5

cdr3_nt: TGTGCCATCAGTGAGTCAAAGGGACAGCTTAAAGAGACCCAGTACTTC
cdr3_aa: CAISESKGQLKETQYF
d_call: TRBD1
v_call: TRBV10-3
clone_size: few
j_call: TRBJ2-5

cdr3_nt: TGTGCCAGCAGCTTTCGGGAGTGGGGCTCCTACGAGCAGTACTTC
cdr3_aa: CASSFREWGSYEQYF
d_call: .
v_call: TRBV7-2
clone_size: many
j_call: TRBJ2-7

cdr3_nt: TGTGCCAGCAGCTTAAGGGCTAGCGGGAGGAGCTCCTACAATGAGCAGTTCTTC
cdr3_aa: CASSLRASGRSSYNEQFF
d_call: TRBD2
v_call: TRBV7-9
clone_size: .
j_call: TRBJ2-1

cdr3_nt: TGTGCCAGGGCCGAACAAGAGACCCAGTACTTC
cdr3_aa: CARAEQETQYF
d_call: .
v_call: TRBV19
clone_size: .
j_call: TRBJ2-5

cdr3_nt: TGTGCCAGCAGCTTAGTGACAGGGCGCGAGCAGTACTTC
cdr3_aa: CASSLVTGREQYF
d_call: TRBD1
v_call: TRBV7-2
clone_size: few
j_call: TRBJ2-7

cdr3_nt: TGCGCCAGCAGCTTGTCCACGGGGTTAGGTGGCTACACCTTC
cdr3_aa: CASSLSTGLGGYTF
d_call: .
v_call: TRBV5-1
clone_size: few
j_call: TRBJ1-2

cdr3_nt: TGCGCCAGCAGCCAAGATGGGGGGAAGGATACGCAGTATTTT
cdr3_aa: CASSQDGGKDTQYF
d_call: .
v_call: TRBV4-1
clone_size: .
j_call: TRBJ2-3

cdr3_nt: TGCAGTGCTAGTGGGCGGAACACCGGGGAGCTGTTTTTT
cdr3_aa: CSASGRNTGELFF
d_call: .
v_call: TRBV20-1
clone_size: .
j_call: TRBJ2-2

cdr3_nt: TGCAGTGCTAGAGATCAGGCGGGGGCCCACTACAATGAGCAGTTCTTC
cdr3_aa: CSARDQAGAHYNEQFF
d_call: .
v_call: TRBV20-1
clone_size: many
j_call: TRBJ2-1

cdr3_nt: TGCAGCGTTGTCCGGGACAGGGCGACGCGACACAATGAGCAGTTCTTC
cdr3_aa: CSVVRDRATRHNEQFF
d_call: TRBD1
v_call: TRBV29-1
clone_size: once
j_call: TRBJ2-1

cdr3_nt: TGTGCCAGCAGTCTCTCGGGACAGGGATTTGGCTACACCTTC
cdr3_aa: CASSLSGQGFGYTF
d_call: TRBD1
v_call: TRBV27
clone_size: .
j_call: TRBJ1-2

cdr3_nt: TGTGCCAGCAAGTTGGAGTTCAATTCACCCCTCCACTTT
cdr3_aa: CASKLEFNSPLHF
d_call: .
v_call: TRBV2
clone_size: few
j_call: TRBJ1-6

cdr3_nt: TGCGCCAGCAGCTTGGCACAGGGGGCTTCTCTCGAGCAGTACTTC
cdr3_aa: CASSLAQGASLEQYF
d_call: TRBD1
v_call: TRBV5-1
clone_size: .
j_call: TRBJ2-7

cdr3_nt: TGTGCCAGCAGCGTAGGGGGGAGCGGGGGAAACATCGGGGAGCTGTTTTTT
cdr3_aa: CASSVGGSGGNIGELFF
d_call: TRBD2
v_call: TRBV9
clone_size: .
j_call: TRBJ2-2

cdr3_nt: TGCAGTGCTAGAGCTTCGAGAGCCTTGTCGGATGAGCAGTACTTC
cdr3_aa: CSARASRALSDEQYF
d_call: .
v_call: TRBV20-1
clone_size: .
j_call: TRBJ2-7

cdr3_nt: TGTGCCAGCAGCGTACTGAGAACAGATACGCGGTATTTT
cdr3_aa: CASSVLRTDTRYF
d_call: .
v_call: TRBV7-9
clone_size: .
j_call: TRBJ2-3

cdr3_nt: TGTGCCAGCAGCCAAGAATGGGATAGCGGGGTTGGAGAGACCCAGTACTTC
cdr3_aa: CASSQEWDSGVGETQYF
d_call: TRBD2
v_call: TRBV3-1
clone_size: .
j_call: TRBJ2-5

cdr3_nt: TGCAGTGCTAGTACACTAGCGGGGGGTGGGGGTGAGACCCAGTACTTC
cdr3_aa: CSASTLAGGGGETQYF
d_call: TRBD2
v_call: TRBV20-1
clone_size: .
j_call: TRBJ2-5

cdr3_nt: TGTGCCAGCAGCCAAACGGCGGGGGGTAAGGAGAACGAGCAGTACTTC
cdr3_aa: CASSQTAGGKENEQYF
d_call: TRBD2
v_call: TRBV3-1
clone_size: .
j_call: TRBJ2-7

cdr3_nt: TGTGCCAGCATCAGCCGGGGGCGCGGGGAGCTGTTTTTT
cdr3_aa: CASISRGRGELFF
d_call: .
v_call: TRBV27
clone_size: .
j_call: TRBJ2-2

cdr3_nt: TGTGCCAGCAGCCACCGGGGAAACACAGATACGCAGTATTTT
cdr3_aa: CASSHRGNTDTQYF
d_call: .
v_call: TRBV3-1
clone_size: few
j_call: TRBJ2-3

cdr3_nt: TGTGCCAGCAGTACGCCGGGGGAGTTCTCTGGAAACACCATATATTTT
cdr3_aa: CASSTPGEFSGNTIYF
d_call: .
v_call: TRBV28
clone_size: .
j_call: TRBJ1-3

cdr3_nt: TGTGCCAGCAGCTTGAAATCAGGGAGAGAGACCCAGTACTTC
cdr3_aa: CASSLKSGRETQYF
d_call: .
v_call: TRBV7-2
clone_size: .
j_call: TRBJ2-5

cdr3_nt: TGTGCCAGCAGCCCTCCGGGGGGCAGCGCAGATACGCAGTATTTT
cdr3_aa: CASSPPGGSADTQYF
d_call: .
v_call: TRBV6-5
clone_size: few
j_call: TRBJ2-3

cdr3_nt: TGTGCCAGCAGCTTAACGGGGGGGCTGAGGACAGATACGCAGTATTTT
cdr3_aa: CASSLTGGLRTDTQYF
d_call: TRBD2
v_call: TRBV5-6
clone_size: few
j_call: TRBJ2-3

cdr3_nt: TGTGCCATCAACCCGGCAGGCGCGAACACTGAAGCTTTCTTT
cdr3_aa: CAINPAGANTEAFF
d_call: .
v_call: TRBV10-3
clone_size: few
j_call: TRBJ1-1

cdr3_nt: TGCGCCAGCAGCCAAGACCCCCAGGGAAGGAACTACGAGCAGTACTTC
cdr3_aa: CASSQDPQGRNYEQYF
d_call: .
v_call: TRBV4-1
clone_size: .
j_call: TRBJ2-7

cdr3_nt: TGTGCCAGCAGCTTAGCACCTCCCGACAGGGGCGGCTACACCTTC
cdr3_aa: CASSLAPPDRGGYTF
d_call: TRBD1
v_call: TRBV7-2
clone_size: few
j_call: TRBJ1-2

cdr3_nt: TGTGCCAGCAGCCATCGGGTAAGCACTGAAGCTTTCTTT
cdr3_aa: CASSHRVSTEAFF
d_call: .
v_call: TRBV3-1
clone_size: .
j_call: TRBJ1-1

cdr3_nt: TGTGCCACAACAGGGGAGACCCAGTACTTC
cdr3_aa: CATTGETQYF
d_call: .
v_call: TRBV11-2
clone_size: .
j_call: TRBJ2-5

cdr3_nt: TGCGCCAGCAGCTTGACCGAAGGGACTAACATTCAGTACTTC
cdr3_aa: CASSLTEGTNIQYF
d_call: .
v_call: TRBV5-1
clone_size: .
j_call: TRBJ2-4

cdr3_nt: TGCAGTGCTGAGACGGCCACAAAGGCTTTCTTT
cdr3_aa: CSAETATKAFF
d_call: .
v_call: TRBV20-1
clone_size: .
j_call: TRBJ1-1

cdr3_nt: TGTTCCAGCAGACCTACAGGGAGAACGCAGTATTTT
cdr3_aa: CSSRPTGRTQYF
d_call: .
v_call: TRBV7-9
clone_size: .
j_call: TRBJ2-3

cdr3_nt: TGCGCCAGCAGCCCCCCGAGCGGGGGTAGCACAGATACGCAGTATTTT
cdr3_aa: CASSPPSGGSTDTQYF
d_call: TRBD2
v_call: TRBV5-1
clone_size: .
j_call: TRBJ2-3

cdr3_nt: TGTGCCAGCAGCGCGAGCGGGGGTATTTACGAGCAGTACTTC
cdr3_aa: CASSASGGIYEQYF
d_call: TRBD2
v_call: TRBV7-2
clone_size: .
j_call: TRBJ2-7

cdr3_nt: TGTGCCATCGCCGACCCTAGCGGGGGGCATTACAATGAGCAGTTCTTC
cdr3_aa: CAIADPSGGHYNEQFF
d_call: TRBD2
v_call: TRBV10-3
clone_size: few
j_call: TRBJ2-1

cdr3_nt: TGTGCCAGCAGTTACAGGGCAGCTAATCAGCCCCAGCATTTT
cdr3_aa: CASSYRAANQPQHF
d_call: .
v_call: TRBV6-5
clone_size: .
j_call: TRBJ1-5

cdr3_nt: TGCAGTGCTAGTCGAGGGGATAATTCACCCCTCCACTTT
cdr3_aa: CSASRGDNSPLHF
d_call: .
v_call: TRBV20-1
clone_size: many
j_call: TRBJ1-6

cdr3_nt: TGTGCCAGCAACACCCCCCGCGGGGGGCGTATGGCCAATGAGCAGTTCTTC
cdr3_aa: CASNTPRGGRMANEQFF
d_call: TRBD2
v_call: TRBV16
clone_size: .
j_call: TRBJ2-1

cdr3_nt: TGTGCCAGCAGTTGGGGACAGGGAGCCAAAAACATTCAGTACTTC
cdr3_aa: CASSWGQGAKNIQYF
d_call: TRBD1
v_call: TRBV11-1
clone_size: few
j_call: TRBJ2-4

cdr3_nt: TGCAGTGCCAACCCCGCTAGCGGGGCCACAGATACGCAGTATTTT
cdr3_aa: CSANPASGATDTQYF
d_call: TRBD2
v_call: TRBV20-1
clone_size: .
j_call: TRBJ2-3

cdr3_nt: TGTGCCAGCAGCGTAAGCAGCGGAGATACGCAGTATTTT
cdr3_aa: CASSVSSGDTQYF
d_call: .
v_call: TRBV9
clone_size: once
j_call: TRBJ2-3

cdr3_nt: TGCGCCAGCAGCCAAGAGGGCCCCGCCGGGGAGCTGTTTTTT
cdr3_aa: CASSQEGPAGELFF
d_call: .
v_call: TRBV4-3
clone_size: once
j_call: TRBJ2-2

cdr3_nt: TGTGCCAGCAGTTTACTGGGGGGCGAAGCTTTCTTT
cdr3_aa: CASSLLGGEAFF
d_call: .
v_call: TRBV27
clone_size: .
j_call: TRBJ1-1

cdr3_nt: TGCGCCAGCAGCGCACCACAGGGGGGCTATGGCTACACCTTC
cdr3_aa: CASSAPQGGYGYTF
d_call: TRBD1
v_call: TRBV9
clone_size: .
j_call: TRBJ1-2

cdr3_nt: TGTGCCAGCAGTCTCCCAGGGCGGGACGAGCAGTACTTC
cdr3_aa: CASSLPGRDEQYF
d_call: .
v_call: TRBV25-1
clone_size: .
j_call: TRBJ2-7

cdr3_nt: TGTGCCATCAGACAGGTCTCTGGGGCCAACGTCCTGACTTTC
cdr3_aa: CAIRQVSGANVLTF
d_call: .
v_call: TRBV10-3
clone_size: few
j_call: TRBJ2-6

cdr3_nt: TGTGCCAGCTCACCCGGACGCTCCGGGCTGTTTTTT
cdr3_aa: CASSPGRSGLFF
d_call: .
v_call: TRBV18
clone_size: many
j_call: TRBJ1-4